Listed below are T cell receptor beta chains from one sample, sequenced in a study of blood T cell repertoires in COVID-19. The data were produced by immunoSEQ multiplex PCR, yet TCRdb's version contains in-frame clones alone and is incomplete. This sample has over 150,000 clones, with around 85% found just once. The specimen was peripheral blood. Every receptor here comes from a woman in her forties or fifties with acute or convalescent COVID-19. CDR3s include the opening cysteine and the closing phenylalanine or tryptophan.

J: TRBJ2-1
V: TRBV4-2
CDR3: CASSLILAASYNEQFF

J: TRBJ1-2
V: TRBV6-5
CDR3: CASRTEIYGYTF

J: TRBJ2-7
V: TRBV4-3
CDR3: CASSQLAGGGYEQYF

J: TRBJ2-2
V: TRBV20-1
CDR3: CSASGQVDTGELFF

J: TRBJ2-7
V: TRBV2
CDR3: CASLGWGVSYEQYF

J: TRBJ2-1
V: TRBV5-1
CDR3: CASSLRTGGNEQFF

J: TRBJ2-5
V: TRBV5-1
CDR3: CASSPSIPSLAAQETQYF

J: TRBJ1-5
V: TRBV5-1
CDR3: CASSLDGEVDQPQHF

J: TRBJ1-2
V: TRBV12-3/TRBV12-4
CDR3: CASSLGQGYGYTF

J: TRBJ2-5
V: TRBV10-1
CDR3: CASQTSQETQYF

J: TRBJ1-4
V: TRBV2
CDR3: CASRGTGYAEKLFF

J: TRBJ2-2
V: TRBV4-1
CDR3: CASSRVGEPGELFF

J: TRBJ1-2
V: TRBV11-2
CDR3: CASSLGRSYGYTF

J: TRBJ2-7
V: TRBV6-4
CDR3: CASPKRGGSYEQYF

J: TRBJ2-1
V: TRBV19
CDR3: CASSIIAGRSYNEQFF

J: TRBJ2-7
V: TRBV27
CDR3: CASSLDRGPYEQYF

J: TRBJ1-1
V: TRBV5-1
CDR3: CASSLEGTGQAFF

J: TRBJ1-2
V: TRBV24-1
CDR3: CATSDAQGHGYTF

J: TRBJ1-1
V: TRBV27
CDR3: CASIPGQGRGNTEAFF

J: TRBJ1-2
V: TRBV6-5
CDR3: CASRDRTTDYGYTF

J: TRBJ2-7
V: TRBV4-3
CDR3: CASSLYRGPYEQYF

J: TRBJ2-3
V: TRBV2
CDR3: CASISGLAGASDTQYF

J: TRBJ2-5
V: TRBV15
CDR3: CATSRGRTGETQYF

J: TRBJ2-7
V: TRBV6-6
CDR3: CASSYSDRGTYEQYF

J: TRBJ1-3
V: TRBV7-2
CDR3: CASSLQGTGTGNTIYF

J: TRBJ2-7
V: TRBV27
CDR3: CASSRRTGTSGVVGEQYF

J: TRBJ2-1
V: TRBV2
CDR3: CASAGLAGGENEQFF

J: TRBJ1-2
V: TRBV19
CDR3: CASSITEGNGYTF

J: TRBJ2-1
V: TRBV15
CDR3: CATSRGLAGVGEQFF

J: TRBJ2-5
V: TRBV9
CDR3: CASSPGQGQETQYF

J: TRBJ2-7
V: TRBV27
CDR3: CASSLALGYEQYF